The next 12 T cell receptor beta chains were all read from a single sample in a study of T cell responses to AZD1222 COVID-19 vaccine (dated by TCRdb to 2020 to 2023). The library was built by means of the immunoSEQ multiplex PCR assay. TCRdb retrieved this table from immuneACCESS and kept in-frame rearrangements only. Not all clones are present; in checked studies, unresolved V genes account for under half, and no reason is known for the remainder. Counted in this sample were tens of thousands of clones; more than 90% of them appeared once. The ten largest clones represent about 3% of the sample. Reading the label with the study, this specimen's time point is: baseline before first vaccination. This sample comprised peripheral blood, obtained on day 0 of AZD1222 vaccination. The source of these receptors is an adult in good health.

The J gene is TRBJ2-1, the V gene TRBV19; 7 nucleotides align to TRBD2. With 3 bases clipped from V and 0 bases from J, the junction kept 17 bases outside the gene matches. This CDR3 comprises 20 residues. The germline CDR1 and CDR2 sequences are LNHDA and SQIVND (reference sequence). The CDR3 nucleotides read TGTGCCAGTAGTATCGGAGAAGCGGGACCCCGATTGAGCTCCTACAATGAGCAGTTCTTC. Its translation is CASSIGEAGPRLSSYNEQFF.

The rearrangement joins TRBV5-5 to TRBJ1-5, with D uncertain. The CDR3 sequence is 15 residues long. V was clipped by 1 base and J by 0 bases, with 8 bases between them. The germline V gene encodes CDR1 SGHKS and CDR2 YYEKEE (reference sequence). CDR3: CASSLTASSNQPQHF. CDR3 coding DNA: TGTGCCAGCAGCTTGACGGCGAGTAGCAATCAGCCCCAGCATTTT. Supplemented by reference TRBV5-5 and TRBJ1-5, the full variable domain reads DAGVTQSPTHLIKTRGQQVTLRCSPISGHKSVSWYQQVLGQGPQFIFQYYEKEERGRGNFPDRFSARQFPNYSSELNVNALLLGDSALYLCASSLTASSNQPQHFGDGTRLSIL.

The rearrangement joins TRBV20-1 to TRBJ1-1, with D possibly TRBD1 on 6 matching bases. The CDR3 sequence is 12 residues long. Trimming left V 3 bases short and J 4 bases short, with 9 bases between. Germline CDR1 and CDR2: DFQATT and SNEGSKA (reference sequence). Here the CDR3 DNA reads TGCAGTGCTAGTGGGGGGCCCACTGAAGCTTTCTTT. It codes for CSASGGPTEAFF.

This clone was found once. The chain combines TRBV5-1 with TRBJ2-7; D is perhaps TRBD1 (5 bases). Germline V gives CDR1 SGHRS, CDR2 YFSETQ. Trimming took 4 bases from V and 2 from J, leaving 13 bases between them. The CDR3 contains 14 residues. CDR3 sequence (DNA): TGCGCCAGCAGCGGCGCAGGGCTCCCCTACGAGCAGTACTTC. It translates to CASSGAGLPYEQYF.

This chain connects TRBV6-5 to TRBJ1-6, with D unclear. Germline CDR1 MNHEY, CDR2 SVGAGI. The CDR3 is 12 amino acids. The ends were cut back, 5 bases at V and 7 bases at J, with 6 bases in the middle. The DNA of the CDR3 is TGTGCCAGCAGTCACGACAATTCACCCCTCCACTTT. Encoded protein: CASSHDNSPLHF.

This clone was counted only a few times. This chain joins TRBV2 and TRBJ1-5; the match to TRBD1 covers 9 bases. The germline CDR1 and CDR2 sequences are SNHLY and FYNNEI. Unmatched junction bases numbered 1, after V lost 4 bases and J lost 0 bases. The CDR3 has 15 residues. In DNA form, the CDR3 reads TGTGCCAGCAGTGGGACAGGGGCTAGCAATCAGCCCCAGCATTTT. This gives the protein CASSGTGASNQPQHF.

The rearrangement joins TRBV3-1 (or the pseudogene TRBV3-2) to TRBJ2-2; D unresolved. The V end lost 5 bases, the J end lost 2 bases, and 3 bases lay between the germline ends. Germline values: CDR1 LGHDT, CDR2 YNNKEL (reference sequence). The CDR3 is 12 amino acids. The CDR3 loop is CASSDNTGELFF. In DNA form, the CDR3 reads TGTGCCAGCAGCGATAACACCGGGGAGCTGTTTTTT.

J is TRBJ2-1 and V is TRBV19; D could derive from TRBD1 or TRBD2 (5 bases each). V was pared by 3 bases and J by 4 bases, with 10 bases between. There are 14 residues in the CDR3. Germline CDR1 LNHDA, CDR2 SQIVND (reference sequence). The CDR3 DNA reads TGTGCCAGTAGTATGGGGGATTTATACAATGAGCAGTTCTTC. Amino acids: CASSMGDLYNEQFF.

The chain carries TRBV13 and TRBJ2-7, with D unresolved. The CDR3 covers 14 residues. The germline V gene has CDR1 PRHDT and CDR2 FYEKMQ (reference sequence). Trimming shortened V by 4 bases and J by 2 bases, and 12 bases separated the two germline ends. CDR3 nucleotide sequence: TGTGCCAGCAGCTCAAGACTCTCCGCCTACGAGCAGTACTTC. Translated, it gives CASSSRLSAYEQYF.

The chain carries TRBV4-1 and TRBJ2-5; 7 nucleotides match TRBD1. This CDR3 comprises 16 residues. V lost 1 base, J lost 2 bases, and 7 bases stayed unmatched. CDR1 and CDR2 (germline): MGHRA, YSYEKL. DNA for the CDR3: TGCGCCAGCAGCCAAGGGGGACAGCGATATCAAGAGACCCAGTACTTC. Its protein is CASSQGGQRYQETQYF.

The chain joins TRBV27 to TRBJ2-7; no clear D gene. This CDR3 region has 14 residues. Trimming took 4 bases from V and 4 from J, leaving 14 bases between them. CDR1 MNHEY and CDR2 SMNVEV come from the germline V gene (reference sequence). CDR3 amino acids: CASSSPGQDYEQYF. CDR3 bases: TGTGCCAGCAGTTCGCCGGGCCAAGATTACGAGCAGTACTTC.

The V call is TRBV18, the J call TRBJ2-7; D call uncertain. The CDR3 has 16 residues. CDR1 and CDR2 from the germline V gene are KGHSH and LQKENI. V lost 1 base and J lost 3, with 16 bases in between. CDR3 sequence (DNA): TGTGCCAGCTCACCACTCCAGGCATCAGGAGTCTACGAGCAGTACTTC. Translation gives CASSPLQASGVYEQYF.